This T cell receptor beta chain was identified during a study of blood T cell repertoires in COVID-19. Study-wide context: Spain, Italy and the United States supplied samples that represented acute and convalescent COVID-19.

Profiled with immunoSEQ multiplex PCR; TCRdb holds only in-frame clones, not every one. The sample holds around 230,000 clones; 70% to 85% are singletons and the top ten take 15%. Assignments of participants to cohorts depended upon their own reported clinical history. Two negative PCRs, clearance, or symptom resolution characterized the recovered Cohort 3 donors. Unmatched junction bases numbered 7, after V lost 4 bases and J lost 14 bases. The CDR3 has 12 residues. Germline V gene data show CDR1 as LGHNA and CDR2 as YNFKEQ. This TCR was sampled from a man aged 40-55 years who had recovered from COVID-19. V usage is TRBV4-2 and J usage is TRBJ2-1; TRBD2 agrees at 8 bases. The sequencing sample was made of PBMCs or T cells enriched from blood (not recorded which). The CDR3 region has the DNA TGTGCCAGCAGCCCCGTAGCGGGAACGGAGTTCTTC. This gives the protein CASSPVAGTEFF.